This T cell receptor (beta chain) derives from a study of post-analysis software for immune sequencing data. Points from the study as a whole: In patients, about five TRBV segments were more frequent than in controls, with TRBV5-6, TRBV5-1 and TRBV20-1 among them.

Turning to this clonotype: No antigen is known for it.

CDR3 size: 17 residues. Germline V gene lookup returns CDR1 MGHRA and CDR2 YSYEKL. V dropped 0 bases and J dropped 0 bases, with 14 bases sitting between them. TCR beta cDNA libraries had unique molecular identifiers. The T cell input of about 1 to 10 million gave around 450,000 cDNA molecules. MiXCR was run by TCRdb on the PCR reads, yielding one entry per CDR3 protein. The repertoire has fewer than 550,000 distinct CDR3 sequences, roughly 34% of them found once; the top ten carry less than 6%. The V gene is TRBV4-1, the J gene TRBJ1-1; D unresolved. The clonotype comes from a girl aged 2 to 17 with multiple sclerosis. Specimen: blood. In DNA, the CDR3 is TGCGCCAGCAGCCAAGATTTGTGGGTTCCGGTGAACACTGAAGCTTTCTTT. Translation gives CASSQDLWVPVNTEAFF.